Here is one TCR beta chain with its context. This entry belongs to a study of OX40 agonist ivuxolimab in advanced cancers. Assay: immunoSEQ multiplex PCR; the TCRdb copy retains only in-frame clones and omits some. The sample shows 67,000 or so clones, roughly nine tenths of them seen only once. The sequence derives from an adult with an advanced solid tumor such as melanoma, head and neck, liver or kidney cancer. The sequences come from CD4+ or CD8+ T cells sorted from blood, collected in a trial of the OX40 agonist ivuxolimab.

The CDR3 DNA reads as TGCGCCAGCAGCCGTGACGCGGGGACAGGTAGTGTCGAGCAGTACTTC. The encoded protein is CASSRDAGTGSVEQYF. This rearrangement joins TRBV5-1 to TRBJ2-7; 8 bases match TRBD1. The CDR3 spans 16 residues. The trim removed 4 bases at V and 6 bases at J, leaving 15 bases unmatched. Looked up from germline, CDR1 is SGHRS and CDR2 is YFSETQ.